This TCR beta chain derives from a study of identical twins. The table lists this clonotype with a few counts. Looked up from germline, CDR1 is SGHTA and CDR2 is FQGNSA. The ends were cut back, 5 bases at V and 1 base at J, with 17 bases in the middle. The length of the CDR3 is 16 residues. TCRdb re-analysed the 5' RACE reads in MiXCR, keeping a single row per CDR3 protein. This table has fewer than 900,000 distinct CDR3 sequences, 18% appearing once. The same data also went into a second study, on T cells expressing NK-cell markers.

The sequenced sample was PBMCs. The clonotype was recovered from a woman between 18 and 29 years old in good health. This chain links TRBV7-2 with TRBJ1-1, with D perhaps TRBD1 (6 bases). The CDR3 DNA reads TGTGCCAGCAGCCCTCGGTCGACAGGAGCGAACACTGAAGCTTTCTTT. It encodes CASSPRSTGANTEAFF.